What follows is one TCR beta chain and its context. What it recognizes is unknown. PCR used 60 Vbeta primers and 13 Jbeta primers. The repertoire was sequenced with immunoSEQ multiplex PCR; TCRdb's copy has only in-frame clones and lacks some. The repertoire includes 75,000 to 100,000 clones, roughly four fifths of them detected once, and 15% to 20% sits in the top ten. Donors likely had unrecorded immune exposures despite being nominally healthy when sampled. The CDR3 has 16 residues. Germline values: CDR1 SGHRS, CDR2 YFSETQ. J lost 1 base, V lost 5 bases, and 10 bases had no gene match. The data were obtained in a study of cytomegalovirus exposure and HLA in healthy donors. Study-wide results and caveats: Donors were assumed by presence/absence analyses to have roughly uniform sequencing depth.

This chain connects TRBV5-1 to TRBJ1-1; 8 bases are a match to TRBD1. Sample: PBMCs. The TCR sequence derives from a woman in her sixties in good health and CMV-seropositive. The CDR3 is CASRLAGQGSNTEAFF. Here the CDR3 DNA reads TGCGCCAGCAGACTCGCCGGACAGGGCTCGAACACTGAAGCTTTCTTT.